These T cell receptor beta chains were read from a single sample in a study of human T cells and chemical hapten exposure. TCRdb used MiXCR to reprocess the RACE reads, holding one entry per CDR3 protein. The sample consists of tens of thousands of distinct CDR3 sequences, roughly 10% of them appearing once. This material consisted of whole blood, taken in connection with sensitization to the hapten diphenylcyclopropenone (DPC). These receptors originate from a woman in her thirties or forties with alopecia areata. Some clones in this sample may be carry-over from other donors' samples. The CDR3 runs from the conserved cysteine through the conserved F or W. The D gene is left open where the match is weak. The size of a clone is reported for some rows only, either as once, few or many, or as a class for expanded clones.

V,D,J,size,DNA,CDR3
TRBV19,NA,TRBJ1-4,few,TGTGCCAGTAGTTCCCGGACGCCGGCAGAAAATGAAAAACTGTTTTTT,CASSSRTPAENEKLFF
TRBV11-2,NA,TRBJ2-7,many,TGTGCCAGCAGCTTGGGACTCAACGCGCAGTACTTC,CASSLGLNAQYF
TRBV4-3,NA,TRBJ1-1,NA,TGCGCCAGCAGCCAAGACGGAGGGAGAACTGAAGCTTTCTTT,CASSQDGGRTEAFF
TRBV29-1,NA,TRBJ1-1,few,TGCAGCGTCCCCGGCCTGCTGAACACTGAAGCTTTCTTT,CSVPGLLNTEAFF
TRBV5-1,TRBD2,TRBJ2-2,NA,TGCGCCAGCAGCTCAGGGACTAGCGGGACCACCGGGGAGCTGTTTTTT,CASSSGTSGTTGELFF
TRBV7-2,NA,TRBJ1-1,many,TGTGCCAGCAGCTTAGGGGGGGCGCGCGGCACTGAAGCTTTCTTT,CASSLGGARGTEAFF
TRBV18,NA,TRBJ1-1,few,TGTGCCAGCTCACTGGGGAAAACAGGGACCACTGAAGCTTTCTTT,CASSLGKTGTTEAFF
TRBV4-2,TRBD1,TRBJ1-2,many,TGTGCCAGCAGCCGACGACAGGGGGCCTATGGCTACACCTTC,CASSRRQGAYGYTF
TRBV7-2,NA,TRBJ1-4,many,TGTGCCAGCAGCTTAGTATTGCGGGCAACTAATGAAAAACTGTTTTTT,CASSLVLRATNEKLFF
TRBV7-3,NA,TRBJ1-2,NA,TGTGCCAGCAGCCAAGGGGTCGGCTATGGCTACACCTTC,CASSQGVGYGYTF
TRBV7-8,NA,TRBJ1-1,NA,TGTGCCAGCAGCTTAGTGGATAGGGGTCTGAACACTGAAGCTTTCTTT,CASSLVDRGLNTEAFF
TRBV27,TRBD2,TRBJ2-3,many,TGTGCCAGCAGTTTGCGAGCTAGCGGGGGTCTTGTGACAGATACGCAGTATTTT,CASSLRASGGLVTDTQYF
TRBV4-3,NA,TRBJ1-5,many,TGCGCCAGCAGCCAAGATCCCGGGGGCTACAATCAGCCCCAGCATTTT,CASSQDPGGYNQPQHF
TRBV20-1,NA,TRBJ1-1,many,TGCAGTGCTAGGCCCGCGGGGGCCAACACTGAAGCTTTCTTT,CSARPAGANTEAFF
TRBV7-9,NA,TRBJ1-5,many,TGTGCCAGCAGCCCCGGACAGCCCAATCAGCCCCAGCATTTT,CASSPGQPNQPQHF
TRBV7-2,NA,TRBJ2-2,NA,TGTGCCAGCAGCTTACCCGAGGCCCTTTACACCGGGGAGCTGTTTTTT,CASSLPEALYTGELFF
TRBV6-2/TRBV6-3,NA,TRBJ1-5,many,TGTGCCAGCAGACCTACAAGGGGGACCAATCAGCCCCAGCATTTT,CASRPTRGTNQPQHF
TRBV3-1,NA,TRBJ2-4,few,TGTGCCAGCAGCCGAGGAGAGGTAGCCAAAAACATTCAGTACTTC,CASSRGEVAKNIQYF
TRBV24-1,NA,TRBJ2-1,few,TGTGCCACCAGTGGCGGTCTGTCCTACAATGAGCAGTTCTTC,CATSGGLSYNEQFF
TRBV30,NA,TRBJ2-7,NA,TGTGCCTGGAACAACGGGTGGTCGGACAGCAAAGTCTACGAGCAGTACTTC,CAWNNGWSDSKVYEQYF
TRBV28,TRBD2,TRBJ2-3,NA,TGTGCCAGCAGTTTTAGTCTAGCGGGAGGGCCAGGCACAGATACGCAGTATTTT,CASSFSLAGGPGTDTQYF
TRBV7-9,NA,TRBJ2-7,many,TGTGCCAGCAGTTCTACCTACGAGCAGTACTTC,CASSSTYEQYF
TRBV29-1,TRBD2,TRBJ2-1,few,TGCAGCGTTGACCTAGCGGGAGGATTTTTCCGAGAGCAGTTCTTC,CSVDLAGGFFREQFF
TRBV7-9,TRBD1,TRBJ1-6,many,TGTGCCAGCAGCTTGACAGGGGGCGGGAATTCACCCCTCCACTTT,CASSLTGGGNSPLHF
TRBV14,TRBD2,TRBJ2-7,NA,TGTGCCAGCAGTTCCACCGTGGGGCTAGCGGGTCGCTACGAGCAGTACTTC,CASSSTVGLAGRYEQYF
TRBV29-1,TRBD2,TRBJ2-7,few,TGCAGCGTCAGGACTAGCGGGAGTAACGACGAGCAGTACTTC,CSVRTSGSNDEQYF
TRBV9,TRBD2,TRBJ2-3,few,TGTGCCAGCAGCGTGAGGGAGGGCGTCACAGATACGCAGTATTTT,CASSVREGVTDTQYF
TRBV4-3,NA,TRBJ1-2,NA,TGCGCCAGCAGCCAAGATCTAAGGCTAAACTATGGCTACACCTTC,CASSQDLRLNYGYTF
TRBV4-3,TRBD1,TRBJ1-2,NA,TGCGCCAGCAGCCAAGATGGAGATCGGACAGGGAACTATGGCTACACCTTC,CASSQDGDRTGNYGYTF
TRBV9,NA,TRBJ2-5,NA,TGTGCCAGCAGCGTAGGACAGCCGGAGACCCAGTACTTC,CASSVGQPETQYF
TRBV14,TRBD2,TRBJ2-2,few,TGTGCCAGCAGCCGAGCTATTCGGGGGGACACCGGGGAGCTGTTTTTT,CASSRAIRGDTGELFF
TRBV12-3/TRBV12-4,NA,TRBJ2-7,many,TGTGCCAGCAGTTTAGCTTCCGGCTACGAGCAGTACTTC,CASSLASGYEQYF
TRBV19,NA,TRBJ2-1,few,TGTGCCACCAAAGGACCCTACAATGAGCAGTTCTTC,CATKGPYNEQFF
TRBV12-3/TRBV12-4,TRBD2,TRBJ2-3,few,TGTGCCAGCAGCCCCGGGACTAGCGGGAGGACAGATACGCAGTATTTT,CASSPGTSGRTDTQYF
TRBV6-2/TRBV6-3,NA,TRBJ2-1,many,TGTGCCAGCAGTAAAGAACCGATCGGTGAGCAGTTCTTC,CASSKEPIGEQFF
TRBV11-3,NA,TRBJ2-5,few,TGTGCCAGCAGCCTCGGAGGGGCTGTGGAGACCCAGTACTTC,CASSLGGAVETQYF
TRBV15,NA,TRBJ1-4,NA,TGTGCCACCAGCAGTCGATCCGGGACGCCAGAAAAACTGTTTTTT,CATSSRSGTPEKLFF
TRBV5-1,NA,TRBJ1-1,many,TGCGCCAGCAGCTCTCCCCCCGGGGAAGCTTTCTTT,CASSSPPGEAFF
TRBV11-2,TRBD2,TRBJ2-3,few,TGTGCCAGCAGCTTAGGGACTAGCCAGGGTGGCACAGATACGCAGTATTTT,CASSLGTSQGGTDTQYF
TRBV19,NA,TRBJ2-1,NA,TGTGCCAGTAGTCTCCCCCCTAACTACAATGAGCAGTTCTTC,CASSLPPNYNEQFF
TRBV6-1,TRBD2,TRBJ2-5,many,TGTGCCACGGCGGGGGGGGCCGTGCTCCAAGAGACCCAGTACTTC,CATAGGAVLQETQYF
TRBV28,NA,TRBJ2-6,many,TGTGCCAGCAGTTCGGTCGGTCTAGGCTCCAGCTCTGGGGCCAACGTCCTGACTTTC,CASSSVGLGSSSGANVLTF
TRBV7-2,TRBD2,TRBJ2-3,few,TGTGCCAGCAGCTTAGTTGCTAGCGGGAGGACTAAAAGCACAGATACGCAGTATTTT,CASSLVASGRTKSTDTQYF
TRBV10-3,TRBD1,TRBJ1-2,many,TGTGCCATCAGTGAGTCGACAGGGCCTAACTATGGCTACACCTTC,CAISESTGPNYGYTF
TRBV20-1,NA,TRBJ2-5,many,TGCAGTGCCCGGGCGGGGTCGGAGACCCAGTACTTC,CSARAGSETQYF
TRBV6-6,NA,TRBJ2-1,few,TGTGCCATCGATACAGGACCGTTCTACAATGAGCAGTTCTTC,CAIDTGPFYNEQFF
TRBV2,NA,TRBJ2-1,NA,TGTGCCAGCAGGAGGGTGAATGAGCAGTTCTTC,CASRRVNEQFF
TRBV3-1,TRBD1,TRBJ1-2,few,TGTGCCAGCAGCCAAAGACAGGGCTATGGCTACACCTTC,CASSQRQGYGYTF
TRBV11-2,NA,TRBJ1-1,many,TGTGCCAGCAGCTTAATGGGCGCGAACACTGAAGCTTTCTTT,CASSLMGANTEAFF
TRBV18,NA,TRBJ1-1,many,TGTGCCAGCTCACCACCCCGGGGCCAATACACTGAAGCTTTCTTT,CASSPPRGQYTEAFF
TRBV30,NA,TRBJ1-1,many,TGTGCCTGGAACTTAGGGACATTCGACATGAACACTGAAGCTTTCTTT,CAWNLGTFDMNTEAFF
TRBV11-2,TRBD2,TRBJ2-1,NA,TGTGCCAGCAGCTTAGTAGCGGGAGTGAGGGGCAATGAGCAGTTCTTC,CASSLVAGVRGNEQFF
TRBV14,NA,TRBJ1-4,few,TGTGCCAGCAGCCGGAGACGGGGAAAAACTAATGAAAAACTGTTTTTT,CASSRRRGKTNEKLFF
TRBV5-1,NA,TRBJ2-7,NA,TGCGCCAGCAGTGGCCAGGCCTACGAGCAGTACTTC,CASSGQAYEQYF
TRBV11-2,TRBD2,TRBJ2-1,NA,TGTGCCAGCAGCTTAAACGCGGGGGGCCTTCGTTACAATGAGCAGTTCTTC,CASSLNAGGLRYNEQFF
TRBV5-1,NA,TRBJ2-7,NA,TGCGCCAGCAGCCCACGGGATCTCGACTTATCCTACGAGCAGTACTTC,CASSPRDLDLSYEQYF
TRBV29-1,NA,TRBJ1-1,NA,TGCAGCGTTTATACATTCACTGACCACAAGAACACTGAAGCTTTCTTT,CSVYTFTDHKNTEAFF